This TCR beta chain was captured in a study of OX40 agonist ivuxolimab in advanced cancers. Study context: Averaging about 60 years in age, with a range of about 23 to 79, the cohort was around 85% male. Having had anti-PD-1, anti-PD-L1 or anti-CTLA-4 therapy before was allowed, and approximately 40% had some.

Germline-derived CDR1 and CDR2 are SGHKS and YYEKEE (reference sequence). This CDR3 has 16 amino acids. V shed 3 bases and J shed 0 bases, with 13 bases lying between them. Generated by immunoSEQ multiplex PCR, the TCRdb table keeps only in-frame clones and is missing some. The sample holds about 75,000 clones; about 88% are singletons and the top ten take approximately 8.4%. The clonotype was recovered from an adult with an advanced solid tumor such as melanoma, head and neck, liver or kidney cancer. Sequenced material: CD4+ or CD8+ T cells sorted from blood, taken in a trial of the OX40 agonist ivuxolimab. This sequence joins TRBV5-5 and TRBJ2-1; maybe TRBD1 (6 bases). CDR3 in amino acids: CASSSSGTNSYNEQFF. In DNA, the CDR3 is TGTGCCAGCAGCTCGTCCGGGACAAACTCCTACAATGAGCAGTTCTTC.